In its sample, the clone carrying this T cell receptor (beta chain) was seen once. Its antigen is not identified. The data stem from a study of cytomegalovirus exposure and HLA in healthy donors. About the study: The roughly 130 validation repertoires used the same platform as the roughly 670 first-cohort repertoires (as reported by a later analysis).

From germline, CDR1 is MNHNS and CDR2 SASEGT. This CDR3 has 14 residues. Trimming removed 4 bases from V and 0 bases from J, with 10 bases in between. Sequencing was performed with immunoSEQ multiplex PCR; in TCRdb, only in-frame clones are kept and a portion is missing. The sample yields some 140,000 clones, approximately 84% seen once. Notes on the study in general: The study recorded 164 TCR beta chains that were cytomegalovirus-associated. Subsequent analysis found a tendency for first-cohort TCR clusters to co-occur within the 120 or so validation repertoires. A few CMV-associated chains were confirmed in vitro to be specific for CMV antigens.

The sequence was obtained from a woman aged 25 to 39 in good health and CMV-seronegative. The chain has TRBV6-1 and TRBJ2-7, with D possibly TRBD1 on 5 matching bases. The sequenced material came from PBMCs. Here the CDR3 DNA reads TGTGCCAGCAGTGGCCTCAGGGTCTCCTACGAGCAGTACTTC. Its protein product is CASSGLRVSYEQYF.